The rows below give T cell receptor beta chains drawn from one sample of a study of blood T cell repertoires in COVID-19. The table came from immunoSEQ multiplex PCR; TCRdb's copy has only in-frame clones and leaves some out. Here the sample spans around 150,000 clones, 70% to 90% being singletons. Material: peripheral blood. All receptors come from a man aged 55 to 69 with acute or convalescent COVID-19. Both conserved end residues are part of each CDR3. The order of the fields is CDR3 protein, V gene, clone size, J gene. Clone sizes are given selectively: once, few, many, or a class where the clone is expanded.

CASSVFWEGAGELFF | TRBV9 | . | TRBJ2-2
CASSLDSGTQYF | TRBV7-7 | . | TRBJ2-5
CASSSGPYEQYF | TRBV28 | once | TRBJ2-7
CASSKALWSSGNTIYF | TRBV21-1 | few | TRBJ1-3
CASSLLSPFSEEGLKDTQYF | TRBV27 | . | TRBJ2-3
CASSSEGYGYTF | TRBV28 | . | TRBJ1-2
CASSTQGADYGYTF | TRBV5-5 | . | TRBJ1-2
CASRLQGPLGETQYF | TRBV28 | . | TRBJ2-5
CASSIGQGRSNEQFF | TRBV11-3 | once | TRBJ2-1
CASSLVPRATQTEAFF | TRBV7-8 | . | TRBJ1-1
CSVLGQGMDEQYF | TRBV29-1 | . | TRBJ2-7
CASSLGVVVNEQYF | TRBV18 | . | TRBJ2-7
CASSLRGFYEQYF | TRBV6-5 | . | TRBJ2-7
CASSINEGDTEAFF | TRBV19 | . | TRBJ1-1
CASSTGQGDSPLHF | TRBV19 | . | TRBJ1-6
CASSPLLREENEQFF | TRBV4-1 | . | TRBJ2-1
CASSSPAGGSEETQYF | TRBV7-3 | once | TRBJ2-5
CATAPRNSGEQFF | TRBV15 | . | TRBJ2-1
CASSPPERGGETQYF | TRBV18 | . | TRBJ2-5
CASSFLAPGRDEQYF | TRBV5-1 | . | TRBJ2-7
CASSQKRVGDGYTF | TRBV7-9 | . | TRBJ1-2
CASSHPSGGGEQYF | TRBV4-1 | . | TRBJ2-7
CAITRTNTGELFF | TRBV10-3 | once | TRBJ2-2
CASSPVMNTGELFF | TRBV11-2 | few | TRBJ2-2
CASTWGGDYGYTF | TRBV19 | . | TRBJ1-2
CATSRGGAGSIYEQYF | TRBV15 | . | TRBJ2-7
CASSPRVGPSSIEQYF | TRBV5-1 | . | TRBJ2-7
CASSPPDKNTEAFF | TRBV18 | . | TRBJ1-1
CASSGGGGRLNEQYF | TRBV28 | . | TRBJ2-7
CASSEGDRTGRVSDTEAFF | TRBV6-1 | . | TRBJ1-1
CASSSATGYTDTQYF | TRBV7-3 | . | TRBJ2-3
CASSVAPFTRSGDEQFF | TRBV9 | . | TRBJ2-1
CVTAGTNNSPLHF | TRBV10-3 | . | TRBJ1-6
CASSLASHYSNQPQHF | TRBV7-2 | . | TRBJ1-5
CASSGQGLNTEAFF | TRBV2 | . | TRBJ1-1
CASSQGLTYEQYF | TRBV18 | . | TRBJ2-7
CASSRGTGEYYGYTF | TRBV6-5 | . | TRBJ1-2
CASRQGPLGHPGNTIYF | TRBV28 | . | TRBJ1-3
CATSESTSTSSYTF | TRBV24-1 | . | TRBJ1-2
CASSTGGRLYGYTF | TRBV6-5 | . | TRBJ1-2